One sample yielded the 25 T cell receptor beta chains listed below, sequenced in a study of T-cell reconstitution after alpha-beta-depleted transplantation in children. Preparation of the TCRbeta library was carried out with unique molecular identifiers. TCRdb recomputed calls from the PCR reads with MiXCR, one row per CDR3 protein. The sample lists around 31,000 distinct CDR3 sequences; nearly 6.5% were seen once. Study-level points and caveats: Where alpha-beta T cells came from about two months after transplant was reportedly several hundred expanded graft clones.

Antigens of these TCRs are unknown. The source was peripheral blood, collected 60 days after TCRalphabeta/CD19-depleted stem cell transplant. The source is a child under two years old who had a stem cell transplant for acute myeloid leukemia, so the T cells may come from the graft donor.

This clonotype was recorded at least ten times. The V gene is TRBV13, the J gene TRBJ2-3; 12 nucleotides match TRBD2. Germline values: CDR1 PRHDT, CDR2 FYEKMQ (reference sequence). After removal of 6 bases from V and 0 bases from J, the junction contained 4 bases not matched to a gene. CDR3 length equals 16 residues. CDR3 amino acids: CASRIGTSGSTDTQYF. In nucleotides, the CDR3 is TGTGCCAGCAGAATAGGGACTAGCGGGAGCACAGATACGCAGTATTTT.

This clonotype was observed many times. This chain connects TRBV7-2 to TRBJ2-7; TRBD2 aligns across 9 bases. The length of the CDR3 is 15 residues. From germline, CDR1 is SGHTA and CDR2 FQGNSA. V shed 4 bases, J shed 0 bases, and the junction held 4 bases outside the gene matches. CDR3 DNA: TGTGCCAGCAGCTGGAGTAGCGGGGGCTCCTACGAGCAGTACTTC. The encoded protein is CASSWSSGGSYEQYF.

This clonotype has at least ten counts. The genes are TRBV5-1 and TRBJ2-5, with a possible D match to TRBD1 (6 bases). Trimming removed 4 bases at V and 3 bases at J, with 13 bases between. The CDR3 loop spans 14 amino acids. CDR1 is SGHRS and CDR2 is YFSETQ in the germline V gene. CDR3 in DNA: TGCGCCAGCAGCCAGCAGGGGCGAAAAGAGACCCAGTACTTC. Protein product: CASSQQGRKETQYF.

This clonotype was seen only a few times. CDR3 nucleotides: TGTGCCACCAGCAGCCACAGGGGGCCGGGGGCCAACGTCCTGACTTTC. Its protein is CATSSHRGPGANVLTF. The chain combines TRBV15 with TRBJ2-6, with TRBD1 matching 9 bases. The germline gives CDR1 LNHNV, CDR2 YYDKDF (reference sequence). This CDR3 has 16 residues. J was trimmed by 4 bases and V by 3 bases; bases with no gene match: 4.

This clonotype showed up many times. This sequence joins TRBV29-1 and TRBJ2-3; TRBD1 aligns across 7 bases. Germline loops: CDR1 SQVTM, CDR2 ANQGSEA. This CDR3 region has 13 residues. V shed 7 bases and J 2 bases; nucleotides not matched to a gene: 6. CDR3 DNA sequence: TGCAGCGACTGGGACAGCTACACAGATACGCAGTATTTT. Translated: CSDWDSYTDTQYF.

This clonotype was seen ten or more times. The V and J genes are TRBV28 and TRBJ1-1, with D possibly matching TRBD1 (5 bases). CDR3 length: 17 amino acids. Trimming removed 1 base from V and 5 bases from J, with 20 bases in between. Germline V gene sequence: CDR1 MDHEN, CDR2 SYDVKM. The CDR3 sequence: CASSLSKGWRKGTEAFF. As DNA, the CDR3 is TGTGCCAGCAGTTTATCGAAAGGGTGGAGGAAGGGGACTGAAGCTTTCTTT. The variable domain in full, with the rest retrieved from reference TRBV28 and TRBJ1-1, is DVKVTQSSRYLVKRTGEKVFLECVQDMDHENMFWYRQDPGLGLRLIYFSYDVKMKEKGDIPEGYSVSREKKERFSLILESASTNQTSMYLCASSLSKGWRKGTEAFFGQGTRLTVV.

This clonotype has a count of ten or more. The chain recombines TRBV7-2 with TRBJ2-1; D is unclear. Germline assignment: CDR1 SGHTA and CDR2 FQGNSA. This CDR3 has 15 amino acids. V lost 5 bases, J lost 0 bases, and 11 bases lay in between. The CDR3: CASSLPPFSYNEQFF. CDR3 DNA sequence: TGTGCCAGCAGCCTCCCTCCCTTCTCCTACAATGAGCAGTTCTTC.

This clonotype was seen at least ten times. The rearrangement joins TRBV6-5 to TRBJ1-1; D is perhaps TRBD1 (5 bases). Germline V lookup: CDR1 MNHEY, CDR2 SVGAGI. CDR3 length: 13 amino acids. Trimming left V 4 bases short and J 2 bases short, with 8 bases between. In DNA, the CDR3 is TGTGCCAGCAGTTTCGACAGTAACACTGAAGCTTTCTTT. Encoded protein: CASSFDSNTEAFF.

This clonotype was picked up one time. The chain employs TRBV7-9 and TRBJ2-5; 9 nucleotides match TRBD2. Trimming at V came to 4 bases and at J to 0 bases, leaving 6 bases not matched to a gene. The CDR3 runs to 16 residues. Germline values: CDR1 SEHNR, CDR2 FQNEAQ (reference sequence). Here the CDR3 reads CASSSGLAPYQETQYF. In nucleotides, the CDR3 is TGTGCCAGCAGCTCCGGACTAGCGCCCTACCAAGAGACCCAGTACTTC. Using reference TRBV7-9 and TRBJ2-5 for the parts outside the CDR3, the full variable domain is DTGVSQNPRHKITKRGQNVTFRCDPISEHNRLYWYRQTLGQGPEFLTYFQNEAQLEKSRLLSDRFSAERPKGSFSTLEIQRTEQGDSAMYLCASSSGLAPYQETQYFGPGTRLLVL.

This clonotype has at least ten counts. At one end, the junction sequence differs from germline, possibly due to a read error. The V call is TRBV7-9, the J call TRBJ2-7, with D unresolved. CDR3 length: 11 residues. Germline loops: CDR1 SEHNR, CDR2 FQNEAQ (reference sequence). The CDR3 DNA sequence: TGTGCCAGCAGCCAATCCTCCGAGCAGTACTTC. It yields the protein CASSQSSEQYF.

This clonotype was detected ten times or more. This sequence joins TRBV12-5 and TRBJ2-1, with D possibly called TRBD1 or TRBD2 (5 bases each). This CDR3 is built from 13 residues. V was trimmed by 2 bases and J by 9 bases, leaving 11 bases between them. Germline V gene data show CDR1 as LGHNT and CDR2 as FRNRAP. The CDR3 DNA follows: TGTGCTAGTGGTTTGATTTCGGGGACTGAGCAGTTCTTC. This translates into CASGLISGTEQFF. Full variable domain (outside the CDR3, taken from reference TRBV12-5 and TRBJ2-1): DARVTQTPRHKVTEMGQEVTMRCQPILGHNTVFWYRQTMMQGLELLAYFRNRAPLDDSGMPKDRFSAEMPDATLATLKIQPSEPRDSAVYFCASGLISGTEQFFGPGTRLTVL.

This clonotype was seen many times. This rearrangement joins TRBV7-6 to TRBJ1-3; TRBD1 matches 7 bases. After removal of 5 bases from V and 4 bases from J, the junction contained 8 bases not matched to a gene. Germline loops: CDR1 SGHVS, CDR2 FNYEAQ. This CDR3 has 15 residues. The chain's CDR3 is CASSPRGTAGNTIYF. The DNA for the CDR3 is TGTGCCAGCAGCCCCCGAGGGACAGCAGGAAACACCATATATTTT.

This clonotype was recorded at least ten times. The V call is TRBV2, the J call TRBJ1-4; 8 bases fit TRBD1. The junction had 10 bases not matched to a gene; V was cut back by 5 bases and J by 5 bases. Germline assignment: CDR1 SNHLY and CDR2 FYNNEI. The length of the CDR3 is 16 residues. The CDR3: CASSRSLQGANEKLFF. The CDR3 nucleotides read TGTGCCAGCAGTCGGTCCCTCCAGGGGGCAAATGAAAAACTGTTTTTT.

This clonotype turned up a few times. The J gene is TRBJ1-6, the V gene TRBV11-2; maybe TRBD1 (5 bases). Looked up from germline, CDR1 is SGHAT and CDR2 is FQNNGV. Trimming shortened V by 4 bases and J by 7 bases, and 11 bases separated the two germline ends. The length of the CDR3 is 14 residues. Here the CDR3 DNA reads TGTGCCAGCAGCTCGGCAGGGCACAATTCACCCCTCCACTTT. Protein product: CASSSAGHNSPLHF.

This clonotype was picked up many times. The rearrangement uses TRBV5-1 and TRBJ1-6, with 8 nucleotides matching TRBD1. Trimming took 4 bases from V and 6 from J; bases not matched to a gene: 3. The CDR3 length is 14 residues. In germline, CDR1 is SGHRS, CDR2 YFSETQ. In DNA, the CDR3 is TGCGCCAGCAGCCCCGGACAGGGTAATTCACCCCTCCACTTT. This gives the protein CASSPGQGNSPLHF.

This clonotype appeared many times. Here the CDR3 reads CASSPGTGWEKLFF. CDR3 sequence (DNA): TGCGCCAGCAGCCCCGGGACAGGGTGGGAAAAACTGTTTTTT. The V gene is TRBV4-3, the J gene TRBJ1-4; TRBD1 matches at 9 bases. With 4 bases clipped from V and 8 bases from J, the junction kept 5 bases outside the gene matches. Germline CDR1 and CDR2: LGHNA and YSLEER. The CDR3 covers 14 residues.

V and J are TRBV27 and TRBJ2-3; D is unresolved. This CDR3 spans 14 amino acids. The V end lost 3 bases, the J end lost 7 bases, and 14 bases lay between the germline ends. CDR1 is MNHEY, CDR2 SMNVEV, per germline (reference sequence). The CDR3 DNA sequence: TGTGCCAGCAGTTTCCGGACGTCTGGGAATACGCAGTATTTT. Protein sequence: CASSFRTSGNTQYF.

This clonotype was recorded at least ten times. The V and J genes are TRBV6-2 or TRBV6-3 and TRBJ1-3; D is undetermined. This CDR3 spans 14 amino acids. Germline loops: CDR1 MNHEY, CDR2 SVGEGT. V lost 5 bases and J lost 0, with 8 bases in between. Here the CDR3 reads CASSTGISGNTIYF. The DNA of the CDR3 is TGTGCCAGCAGTACGGGGATCTCTGGAAACACCATATATTTT.

This clonotype rates as medium-sized. The V gene is TRBV6-5, the J gene TRBJ2-7, with TRBD2 matching 9 bases. CDR1 and CDR2 from the germline V gene are MNHEY and SVGAGI. With V trimmed by 0 bases and J by 4 bases, 1 base remained unmatched. This CDR3 spans 14 amino acids. The CDR3 region has the DNA TGTGCCAGCAGTTACTCTAGCGGGAGTTACGAGCAGTACTTC. Translated: CASSYSSGSYEQYF.

This clonotype was seen many times. The chain joins TRBV20-1 to TRBJ2-7; TRBD1 is a possible D gene (6 bases). Germline lookup yields CDR1 DFQATT and CDR2 SNEGSKA (reference sequence). The CDR3 is 14 amino acids. V was shortened by 5 bases and J by 6 bases, with 20 bases between the two germline ends. This CDR3 reads CSAPPGAKGGEQYF. The CDR3 DNA is TGCAGTGCTCCGCCAGGGGCTAAAGGTGGCGAGCAGTACTTC.

This clonotype was found many times. The chain couples TRBV27 to TRBJ1-1, with 8 bases lining up with TRBD1. J lost 4 bases, V lost 3 bases, and 4 bases had no gene match. The CDR3 consists of 14 residues. Germline V gene lookup returns CDR1 MNHEY and CDR2 SMNVEV (reference sequence). The CDR3 spells CASSLYRGSTEAFF. The CDR3 coding sequence is TGTGCCAGCAGTTTGTACAGGGGGAGCACTGAAGCTTTCTTT.

This clonotype has ten or more counts. CDR3 DNA sequence: TGTGCCAGCAGCTTACCGCTAGCGGGAGATGGCACAGATACGCAGTATTTT. This codes for CASSLPLAGDGTDTQYF. The rearrangement uses TRBV7-6 and TRBJ2-3; 10 nucleotides agree with TRBD2. Trimming cost V 2 bases and J 1 base; bases outside gene matches: 6. The CDR3 extends over 17 amino acids. CDR1 SGHVS and CDR2 FNYEAQ come from the germline V gene.

This clonotype was seen a handful of times. V usage is TRBV2 and J usage is TRBJ1-2; D gene uncertain. This CDR3 comprises 12 residues. CDR1 and CDR2 from the germline V gene are SNHLY and FYNNEI. The ends were cut back, 7 bases at V and 4 bases at J, with 10 bases in the middle. CDR3: CASTTVAYGYTF. The CDR3 coding sequence is TGTGCCAGCACCACAGTTGCCTATGGCTACACCTTC.

This clonotype was counted at least ten times. The rearrangement links TRBV5-1 to TRBJ2-1; 12 nucleotides align to TRBD1. The CDR3 totals 14 residues. The V gene end was trimmed by 3 bases and the J gene end by 8 bases; junction bases not matched to a gene: 3. CDR1 and CDR2 from the germline V gene are SGHRS and YFSETQ. The CDR3 DNA follows: TGCGCCAGCAGCTCCGGGACAGGGGGCGATGAGCAGTTCTTC. Residues: CASSSGTGGDEQFF.

This clonotype was counted many times. The J gene is TRBJ2-1, the V gene TRBV5-1; 7 bases match TRBD2. The germline V gene has CDR1 SGHRS and CDR2 YFSETQ. V lost 0 bases, J lost 3 bases, and 12 bases stayed unmatched. CDR3 size: 18 residues. The CDR3 bases are TGCGCCAGCAGCTTGGTCGCTAGCGGCCTCATACTCTACAATGAGCAGTTCTTC. It is translated as CASSLVASGLILYNEQFF. The full variable domain, rest sourced from reference TRBV5-1 and TRBJ2-1, is KAGVTQTPRYLIKTRGQQVTLSCSPISGHRSVSWYQQTPGQGLQFLFEYFSETQRNKGNFPGRFSGRQFSNSRSEMNVSTLELGDSALYLCASSLVASGLILYNEQFFGPGTRLTVL.